Below, 30 T cell receptor beta chains from the same sample are listed, as sequenced in a study of blood T cell repertoires in COVID-19. The protocol was immunoSEQ multiplex PCR, while the TCRdb copy is restricted to in-frame clones and leaves out a portion. The sample records 150,000 to 200,000 clones, about 81% being singletons. The sample was peripheral blood. Receptors were obtained from a woman of 80 years or more with COVID-19, enrolled during active disease.

The CDR3 is CASSLDLPSGGTDTQYF. CDR3 bases: TGTGCCAGCAGCTTAGATCTGCCTAGCGGGGGCACAGATACGCAGTATTTT. The V and J genes are TRBV11-3 and TRBJ2-3; 9 nucleotides align to TRBD2. From germline, CDR1 is SGHNT and CDR2 YENEEA. The CDR3 consists of 17 residues. The V and J ends lost 0 bases and 1 base, in that order; junction bases with no gene match: 5.

In this sample, this clone turned up a few times. The chain uses TRBV28 and TRBJ2-7, with 9 bases fitting TRBD1. V trimming: 2 bases; J trimming: 2 bases; junction bases outside the gene matches: 4. CDR3 length: 15 amino acids. The germline gives CDR1 MDHEN, CDR2 SYDVKM. The CDR3 nucleotides are TGTGCCAGCAGTTTACGGGGGACAGGGCCCTACGAGCAGTACTTC. Translating it yields CASSLRGTGPYEQYF.

The genes are TRBV4-1 and TRBJ2-7; 11 positions agree with TRBD2. Trimming took 4 bases from V and 3 from J; bases not matched to a gene: 5. The CDR3 loop spans 15 amino acids. Germline-derived CDR1 and CDR2 are MGHRA and YSYEKL. The CDR3 reads CASSLTSGSGYEQYF. For the CDR3, the DNA is TGCGCCAGCAGCCTAACTAGCGGGAGTGGCTACGAGCAGTACTTC.

The CDR3 DNA reads TGTGCCAGCATGAAGGGGGAGAGGACTGAAGCTTTCTTT. Amino acid sequence: CASMKGERTEAFF. The chain has TRBV2 and TRBJ1-1; TRBD1 might be the D (6 bases). The V end lost 7 bases, the J end lost 5 bases, and 14 bases lay between the germline ends. The CDR3 is made up of 13 amino acids. Germline V gene sequence: CDR1 SNHLY, CDR2 FYNNEI.

This chain uses TRBV5-4 with TRBJ1-1; D remains ambiguous. This CDR3 has 13 residues. Germline V lookup: CDR1 SGHNT, CDR2 YYREEE (reference sequence). V was cut by 1 base and J by 4 bases, with 8 bases left in between. The chain's CDR3 is CASSLQRGTEAFF. CDR3 nucleotide sequence: TGTGCCAGCAGCTTGCAGCGTGGCACTGAAGCTTTCTTT.

The V call is TRBV3-1 (or the pseudogene TRBV3-2), the J call TRBJ1-4; 7 bases are shared with TRBD1. CDR1 and CDR2 (germline): LGHDT, YNNKEL (reference sequence). The CDR3 length is 16 residues. The J segment lost 5 bases and the V segment lost 1 base, leaving 7 bases of the junction unmatched. The CDR3 bases are TGTGCCAGCAGCCAAGCGGCTACAGGGGCCAATGAAAAACTGTTTTTT. It yields the protein CASSQAATGANEKLFF.

The chain recombines TRBV6-6 with TRBJ1-2; a possible D gene is TRBD1 (6 bases). Between the trimmed V and J ends, which lost 0 bases and 4 bases, there was a span of 15 bases. Germline CDR1 and CDR2: MNHNY and SVGAGI (reference sequence). The CDR3 runs to 16 residues. CDR3 coding DNA: TGTGCCAGCAGTTACTCGACAGGCCCCTCTGGCTATGGCTACACCTTC. It codes for CASSYSTGPSGYGYTF.

V is TRBV7-2 and J is TRBJ1-2; no clear D. Germline CDR1 is SGHTA and CDR2 is FQGNSA. Trimming cost V 1 base and J 1 base, with 7 bases left between them. The CDR3 sequence is 14 residues long. This CDR3 reads CASSLGLNNYGYTF. CDR3 nucleotide sequence: TGTGCCAGCAGCTTAGGACTGAATAACTATGGCTACACCTTC.

The rearrangement joins TRBV9 to TRBJ2-2, with 11 bases matching TRBD2. Looked up from germline, CDR1 is SGDLS and CDR2 is YYNGEE. The CDR3 extends over 16 amino acids. V shed 2 bases, J shed 7 bases, and the junction held 7 bases outside the gene matches. The CDR3 DNA is TGTGCCAGCAGCGTTCTAGCGGGAGGATTTAACGGGGAGCTGTTTTTT. It translates to CASSVLAGGFNGELFF.

The V call is TRBV18, the J call TRBJ1-5; 7 nucleotides line up with TRBD1. CDR1 KGHSH and CDR2 LQKENI come from the germline V gene. V trimming: 0 bases; J trimming: 7 bases; junction bases outside the gene matches: 3. The CDR3 consists of 14 residues. CDR3 region: CASSPPGQDQPQHF. CDR3 nucleotides: TGTGCCAGCTCACCACCCGGACAGGACCAGCCCCAGCATTTT.

The chain carries TRBV24-1 and TRBJ2-3; 11 bases line up with TRBD2. CDR1 and CDR2 (germline): KGHDR, SFDVKD. J gave up 3 bases and V 4 bases, and 11 bases lay outside the gene matches. This CDR3 is 18 amino acids long. CDR3 nucleotide sequence: TGTGCCACCAGTGAGAAACCCCGACTAGCGGGGTCGACAGATACGCAGTATTTT. It translates to CATSEKPRLAGSTDTQYF.

V gene TRBV5-1 combines with J gene TRBJ1-1, with 10 bases identical to TRBD1. Looked up from germline, CDR1 is SGHRS and CDR2 is YFSETQ. The CDR3 has 14 amino acids. V shed 3 bases, J shed 4 bases, and the junction held 3 bases outside the gene matches. The chain's CDR3 is CASSSRDRGTEAFF. The CDR3 region has the DNA TGCGCCAGCAGCTCCCGGGACAGGGGCACTGAAGCTTTCTTT.

The chain links TRBV5-1 to TRBJ2-3, with a possible D match to TRBD1 (6 bases). Germline V gene lookup returns CDR1 SGHRS and CDR2 YFSETQ. This CDR3 is 15 amino acids long. Trimming pared 1 base from V and 6 bases from J, leaving 15 bases between. The CDR3 nucleotides are TGCGCCAGCAGCTTGCGGGGACAAAAAGCGGATACGCAGTATTTT. Its protein is CASSLRGQKADTQYF.

V is TRBV6-1 and J is TRBJ1-2; D unclear. This CDR3 region has 13 residues. With 2 bases removed from V and 3 bases from J, the gap between germline ends came to 7 bases. Germline values: CDR1 MNHNS, CDR2 SASEGT. CDR3 protein: CASSEWPYYGYTF. The CDR3 nucleotides are TGTGCCAGCAGTGAATGGCCGTACTATGGCTACACCTTC.

The chain joins TRBV15 to TRBJ1-2; TRBD1 might be the D (5 bases). Germline CDR1 reads LNHNV; CDR2 reads YYDKDF (reference sequence). The length of the CDR3 is 14 residues. Trimming cost V 0 bases and J 2 bases, with 7 bases left between them. The CDR3 loop reads CATSRDQGNYGYTF. For the CDR3, the DNA is TGTGCCACCAGCAGAGATCAGGGCAACTATGGCTACACCTTC.

The chain links TRBV5-4 to TRBJ2-2; TRBD2 matches at 8 bases. The germline V gene encodes CDR1 SGHNT and CDR2 YYREEE (reference sequence). The J segment lost 6 bases and the V segment lost 4 bases, leaving 8 bases of the junction unmatched. The CDR3 is 15 amino acids. CDR3 protein: CASSRGTSRAGELFF. CDR3 nucleotides: TGTGCCAGCAGCAGGGGGACTAGTAGGGCCGGGGAGCTGTTTTTT.

This clone has only one observation. The V and J genes are TRBV11-2 and TRBJ2-1; 9 bases map to TRBD2. Germline V gene lookup returns CDR1 SGHAT and CDR2 FQNNGV. The CDR3 consists of 15 residues. The junction had 11 bases not matched to a gene; V was cut back by 5 bases and J by 9 bases. CDR3 DNA sequence: TGTGCCAGCAGCCGCTCTAGCGGGAATCAATTTGAGCAGTTCTTC. This sequence encodes CASSRSSGNQFEQFF.

This sequence joins TRBV2 and TRBJ1-2; 7 nucleotides agree with TRBD1. Germline CDR1 reads SNHLY; CDR2 reads FYNNEI. J lost 11 bases, V lost 4 bases, and 16 bases had no gene match. The CDR3 totals 15 residues. The chain's CDR3 is CASSATQGVVAAYTF. In DNA form, the CDR3 reads TGTGCCAGCAGTGCCACTCAGGGGGTGGTAGCGGCGTACACCTTC. Supplemented by reference TRBV2 and TRBJ1-2, the full variable domain reads EPEVTQTPSHQVTQMGQEVILRCVPISNHLYFYWYRQILGQKVEFLVSFYNNEISEKSEIFDDQFSVERPDGSNFTLKIRSTKLEDSAMYFCASSATQGVVAAYTFGSGTRLTVV.

The gene calls are TRBV10-3 and TRBJ2-4, with D hard to call. Per the germline V gene, CDR1 is ENHRY and CDR2 is SYGVKD. The CDR3 runs 15 residues. V was shortened by 0 bases and J by 2 bases, with 8 bases between the two germline ends. The CDR3 protein is CAISESARSKNIQYF. The CDR3, as DNA: TGTGCCATCAGTGAGTCGGCTAGATCCAAAAACATTCAGTACTTC.

This clone was seen more than once but under ten times. DNA for the CDR3: TGTGCCAGCAGCTCCCTAACGGACAGGGAAGAGCAGTACTTC. Translating it yields CASSSLTDREEQYF. The V call is TRBV13, the J call TRBJ2-7; 8 nucleotides align to TRBD1. Per the germline V gene, CDR1 is PRHDT and CDR2 is FYEKMQ (reference sequence). V dropped 4 bases and J dropped 7; count of bases not matched to a gene: 9. The CDR3 has 14 amino acids.

The chain uses TRBV2 and TRBJ2-3, with TRBD2 as a possible D gene (5 bases). Trimming took off 3 bases at V and 0 bases at J, with 19 bases between the two ends. The CDR3 is made up of 18 amino acids. CDR1 and CDR2 (germline): SNHLY, FYNNEI. The CDR3 DNA sequence: TGTGCCAGCAGTGAGAGAGGGTACAGCAAGACTAGCACAGATACGCAGTATTTT. This sequence encodes CASSERGYSKTSTDTQYF.

The chain joins TRBV7-2 to TRBJ1-2; D perhaps matches TRBD1 (6 bases). The V end was cut by 5 bases, the J end by 5 bases, with 12 bases between. The germline V gene has CDR1 SGHTA and CDR2 FQGNSA. The CDR3 contains 13 residues. The CDR3 sequence: CASSQGQRYGYTF. CDR3 nucleotides: TGTGCCAGCAGCCAAGGACAGAGATATGGCTACACCTTC.

V is TRBV28 and J is TRBJ1-2; 8 bases match TRBD1. Per the germline V gene, CDR1 is MDHEN and CDR2 is SYDVKM. V lost 5 bases and J lost 1; bases outside the gene matches: 3. The CDR3 runs 14 residues. CDR3 sequence (DNA): TGTGCCAGCAGTCGGACAGGGAATAACTATGGCTACACCTTC. This gives the protein CASSRTGNNYGYTF.

V and J are TRBV6-5 and TRBJ1-2, with TRBD1 matching 9 bases. J was trimmed by 10 bases and V by 5 bases; bases with no gene match: 11. The CDR3 has 14 residues. Germline V CDR1 and CDR2: MNHEY, SVGAGI. The DNA of the CDR3 is TGTGCCAGCAGTCCCCGCCGGGACAGGGCGTCCTACACCTTC. It yields the protein CASSPRRDRASYTF.

The gene calls are TRBV4-2 and TRBJ2-3; 12 bases are shared with TRBD2. CDR3 size: 17 residues. In germline, CDR1 is LGHNA, CDR2 YNFKEQ. Trimming removed 3 bases from V and 2 bases from J; junction bases left unmatched: 6. In nucleotides, the CDR3 is TGTGCCAGCAGCCACACCGGACTAGCGGGGTACACAGATACGCAGTATTTT. This gives the protein CASSHTGLAGYTDTQYF.

The chain has TRBV14 and TRBJ1-1, with 8 bases fitting TRBD1. Per the germline V gene, CDR1 is SGHDN and CDR2 is FVKESK. The CDR3 has 15 amino acids. V was pared by 1 base and J by 2 bases, with 3 bases of the junction left unmatched. The CDR3 is CASSQGTGRNTEAFF. The DNA of the CDR3 is TGTGCCAGCAGCCAAGGGACAGGGCGAAACACTGAAGCTTTCTTT.

V gene TRBV10-3 combines with J gene TRBJ1-2, with TRBD1 matching 7 bases. The germline gives CDR1 ENHRY, CDR2 SYGVKD. Losses at the gene ends were 3 bases for V and 6 bases for J; bases not matched to a gene: 10. The CDR3 covers 15 residues. The CDR3 nucleotides are TGTGCCATCAGTGAAGAGGGCCGCCAGGGGGATGGCTACACCTTC. Amino acids: CAISEEGRQGDGYTF.

The J gene is TRBJ2-7, the V gene TRBV19, with D possibly TRBD1 on 6 matching bases. The CDR3 runs to 16 residues. The V end was cut by 0 bases, the J end by 3 bases, with 15 bases between. CDR1 LNHDA and CDR2 SQIVND come from the germline V gene (reference sequence). CDR3 coding DNA: TGTGCCAGTAGTATAGATCCCGAGACAGGACTCTACGAGCAGTACTTC. Protein: CASSIDPETGLYEQYF.

V usage is TRBV19 and J usage is TRBJ1-2; D is ambiguous. Germline-derived CDR1 and CDR2 are LNHDA and SQIVND (reference sequence). The CDR3 totals 15 residues. V was cut by 3 bases and J by 5 bases, with 16 bases left in between. The CDR3 reads CASSMMDSMRYGYTF. CDR3 coding DNA: TGTGCCAGTAGTATGATGGATTCCATGCGGTATGGCTACACCTTC.

The sample holds a few counts of this clone. The chain employs TRBV5-3 and TRBJ1-4; 8 bases match TRBD1. TRBV5-3 is treated as an ORF (open reading frame) with a function not yet certain. The CDR3 is 17 amino acids. Trimming at V came to 0 bases and at J to 4 bases, leaving 8 bases not matched to a gene. This CDR3 reads CARSLDPGQGGNEKLFF. The CDR3 nucleotides are TGTGCCAGAAGCTTGGACCCTGGACAGGGAGGTAATGAAAAACTGTTTTTT.